A selection of T cell receptor beta chains follows, all from one sample in a study of cytomegalovirus exposure and HLA in healthy donors. Profiled with immunoSEQ multiplex PCR; TCRdb holds only in-frame clones, not every one. This table has roughly 130,000 clones, around 78% appearing once. Specimen: PBMCs. These receptors were taken from a woman aged 35 to 49 in good health and CMV-seronegative. The CDR3 runs from the conserved cysteine through the conserved F or W. Fields, in order: V gene, D gene, J gene, clone size, CDR3 DNA, CDR3 protein. D genes are given only for firm matches. The size entry is marked missing in some rows and otherwise reads once, few, many or a size class.

TRBV11-2	-	TRBJ2-2	-	TGTGCCAGCAGGCCACAGGGCAGAGCGAACACCGGGGAGCTGTTTTTT	CASRPQGRANTGELFF
TRBV5-1	TRBD2	TRBJ2-3	-	TGCGCCAGCACCTTAGCGGGGGGCTCCACAGATACGCAGTATTTT	CASTLAGGSTDTQYF
TRBV4-2	TRBD1	TRBJ2-2	-	TGTGCCAGCAGTGAAACAGGGGCCGGGGAGCTGTTTTTT	CASSETGAGELFF
TRBV4-2	-	TRBJ1-1	-	TGTGCCAGCAGCCAAGAGGGCTGGTCAGGGACTGAAGCTTTCTTT	CASSQEGWSGTEAFF
TRBV2	TRBD2	TRBJ2-1	-	TGTGCCAGCAGGCCCGGGACTAGCGGGGTCTACAATGAGCAGTTCTTC	CASRPGTSGVYNEQFF
TRBV21-1	-	TRBJ1-5	-	TGTGCCAGCAGCAAATCACACAGGGAAGGGGGTAGCAATCAGCCCCAGCATTTT	CASSKSHREGGSNQPQHF
TRBV5-4	-	TRBJ2-1	-	TGTGCCAGCAGCTTGGCAGTAGCTGGGACTCGCAATGAGCAGTTCTTC	CASSLAVAGTRNEQFF
TRBV5-1	TRBD2	TRBJ2-3	-	TGCGCCAGCAGCTACCGCTCAGCGGGAGTTGGAGATACGCAGTATTTT	CASSYRSAGVGDTQYF
TRBV10-3	-	TRBJ1-1	-	TGTGCCATCAGTGATTCTCCAGGGAGGTCGACAAGCACTGAAGCTTTCTTT	CAISDSPGRSTSTEAFF
TRBV6-4	TRBD2	TRBJ2-1	-	TGTGCCAGCAGTGACGGAAGCGGGAGGGCTAGGAATGAGCAGTTCTTC	CASSDGSGRARNEQFF
TRBV11-2	-	TRBJ1-3	-	TGTGCCAGCAGCCCGCAGGGAAACTCTGGAAACACCATATATTTT	CASSPQGNSGNTIYF
TRBV5-1	-	TRBJ2-3	few	TGCGCCAGCAGCTTGGAGACTTTCCGGGACAAGGACGCGGATACGCAGTATTTT	CASSLETFRDKDADTQYF
TRBV27	TRBD2	TRBJ2-3	-	TGTGCCAGCAGTTTGTTCCCGGGACTAGCGGGATCGGATACGCAGTATTTT	CASSLFPGLAGSDTQYF
TRBV5-4	-	TRBJ2-1	few	TGTGCCAGCAGCCTCGACACTTACAATGAGCAGTTCTTC	CASSLDTYNEQFF
TRBV28	-	TRBJ2-2	-	TGTGCCACCACAGGTGTCGCCGGGGAGCTGTTTTTT	CATTGVAGELFF
TRBV5-1	-	TRBJ2-4	-	TGCGCCAGCAGCTTGGACCGGGGACACAGTCAGTACTTC	CASSLDRGHSQYF
TRBV5-1	TRBD2	TRBJ2-4	-	TGCGCCAGCAGCTTGGGCGGGGGACTAGCGGGAGGCCCGGAGGCCAAAAACATTCAGTACTTC	CASSLGGGLAGGPEAKNIQYF
TRBV28	TRBD1	TRBJ1-5	few	TGTGCCAGCAGTTTCAGGGGGCTCCGCAATCAGCCCCAGCATTTT	CASSFRGLRNQPQHF
TRBV27	-	TRBJ2-7	-	TGTGCCAGCAGTCTCTCTTTACAGTCCCAATACGAGCAGTACTTC	CASSLSLQSQYEQYF
TRBV30	-	TRBJ1-1	once	TGTGCCTGGGAGAAACGAGGGGGGAACACTGAAGCTTTCTTT	CAWEKRGGNTEAFF
TRBV7-8	-	TRBJ2-6	-	TGTGCCAGCAGCTTAGGACAGTTTTCCTCTGGGGCCAACGTCCTGACTTTC	CASSLGQFSSGANVLTF
TRBV30	-	TRBJ1-1	-	TGTGCCTGCCGAACAGGAGCCACTGAAGCTTTCTTT	CACRTGATEAFF
TRBV5-6	-	TRBJ2-4	once	TGTGCCAGCAGCTTGGGGTCTATCCTAGCCAAAAACATTCAGTACTTC	CASSLGSILAKNIQYF
TRBV6-5	TRBD2	TRBJ2-1	-	TGTGCCAGTACGAGCGGGAGTTGGACTGAGCAGTTCTTC	CASTSGSWTEQFF
TRBV27	-	TRBJ1-1	-	TGTGCCAGCGCTCGGGGGTTAAACACTGAAGCTTTCTTT	CASARGLNTEAFF
TRBV5-4	TRBD2	TRBJ2-1	-	TGTGCCAGCAGGACCGGGACTAGCGCCTACAATGAGCAGTTCTTC	CASRTGTSAYNEQFF
TRBV7-2	TRBD1	TRBJ1-6	-	TGTGCCAGCAGCCCTCCGACAGGGGTCAATTCACCCCTCCACTTT	CASSPPTGVNSPLHF
TRBV5-1	TRBD1	TRBJ2-7	-	TGCGCCAGCAGCACACAGGGGATTGGGACCTACGAGCAGTACTTC	CASSTQGIGTYEQYF
TRBV27	TRBD2	TRBJ2-4	-	TGTGCCAGCAGTTCGGTACGGGAGGCCCACAGTCAGTACTTC	CASSSVREAHSQYF
TRBV4-1	-	TRBJ2-1	-	TGCGCCAGCAGCCAAGACAGGGTTTACAATGAGCAGTTCTTC	CASSQDRVYNEQFF
TRBV6-5	-	TRBJ1-4	-	TGTGCCAGCCAATTTCGGACGGGAGAAAAACTGTTTTTT	CASQFRTGEKLFF
TRBV7-6	TRBD2	TRBJ2-7	-	TGTGCCAGCAGCTTAGCATCGAGCGGGGGGACCTCCTACGAGCAGTACTTC	CASSLASSGGTSYEQYF
TRBV5-1	-	TRBJ2-3	-	TGCGCCAGCAGGGAGACTAGCACAGATACGCAGTATTTT	CASRETSTDTQYF
TRBV19	TRBD1	TRBJ1-1	-	TGTGCCAGTAGTTGGGACAGGCGGACTGAAGCTTTCTTT	CASSWDRRTEAFF
TRBV30	-	TRBJ1-2	-	TGTGCCTGGGCCTGGGAGGCTGGCTACACCTTC	CAWAWEAGYTF
TRBV11-2	-	TRBJ2-2	-	TGTGCCAGTGGGGCCGGGCGGTGGGTCATCGCGAACACCGGGGAGCTGTTTTTT	CASGAGRWVIANTGELFF
TRBV2	-	TRBJ1-1	-	TGTGCCAGCTCTCCGGGACAATGGACTGAAGCTTTCTTT	CASSPGQWTEAFF
TRBV27	-	TRBJ1-1	once	TGTGCCAGCAGTTTAGCGGGTAAGGCCACTGAAGCTTTCTTT	CASSLAGKATEAFF
TRBV6-1	TRBD2	TRBJ2-5	-	TGTGCCAGTTTAGTCGGACTAGCGTTCGAGACCCAGTACTTC	CASLVGLAFETQYF
TRBV28	-	TRBJ2-3	-	TGTGCCAGCACGAAGCCCCTTGGTTCCGCCGCAAGTAGCACAGATACGCAGTATTTT	CASTKPLGSAASSTDTQYF
TRBV15	-	TRBJ1-2	-	TGTGCCACCAGCAGAGATCTGGAGGGGCGAGGGGGCTACACCTTC	CATSRDLEGRGGYTF
TRBV10-2	TRBD2	TRBJ2-7	-	TGCGCCAGCAGACCCGGACTAGCGGGAGGCGAGCAGTACTTC	CASRPGLAGGEQYF